This TCR beta chain is from a study of T-cell reconstitution after alpha-beta-depleted transplantation in children. Broader study findings: When one year had passed after transplant, most T-cell counts and diversity came from newly produced T cells. Reportedly, roughly two months post-transplant, alpha-beta T cells arose from several hundred expanded graft clones.

The CDR3 runs to 16 residues. Trimming pared 7 bases from V and 4 bases from J, leaving 23 bases between. Germline V gene lookup returns CDR1 SGHTS and CDR2 YDEGEE. Using unique molecular identifiers, the investigators prepared the TCRbeta library. TCRdb re-analysed the PCR reads in MiXCR, keeping a single row per CDR3 protein. The sample has about 160,000 distinct CDR3 sequences; approximately 10% are singletons. This clonotype was seen many times. Its antigen is as yet unknown. The receptor was derived from a boy younger than 10 with acute myeloid leukemia, due to receive a stem cell transplant. The material sequenced was PBMCs, taken before TCRalphabeta/CD19-depleted stem cell transplant. V gene TRBV5-8 combines with J gene TRBJ2-5; D may match TRBD1 or TRBD2 (5 bases each). This CDR3 is CASRLGPGPGRETQYF. The CDR3 bases are TGTGCCAGCCGATTGGGACCGGGACCGGGCCGAGAGACCCAGTACTTC.